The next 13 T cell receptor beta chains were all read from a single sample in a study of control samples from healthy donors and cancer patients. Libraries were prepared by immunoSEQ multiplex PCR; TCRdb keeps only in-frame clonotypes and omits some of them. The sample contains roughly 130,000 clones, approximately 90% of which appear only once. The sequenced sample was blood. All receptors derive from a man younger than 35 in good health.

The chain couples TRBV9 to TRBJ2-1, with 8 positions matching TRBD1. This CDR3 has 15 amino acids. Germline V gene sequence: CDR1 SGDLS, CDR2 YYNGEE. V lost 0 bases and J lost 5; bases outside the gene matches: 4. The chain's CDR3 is CASSVDRGIHNEQFF. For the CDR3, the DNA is TGTGCCAGCAGCGTAGACAGGGGGATTCACAATGAGCAGTTCTTC.

The CDR3 DNA follows: TGCGCCAGCAGCCAAGATCGAGCGGGGGCCCTCTACAATGAGCAGTTCTTC. This translates into CASSQDRAGALYNEQFF. The chain uses TRBV4-1 and TRBJ2-1; TRBD2 matches at 8 bases. CDR3 length: 17 residues. Per the germline V gene, CDR1 is MGHRA and CDR2 is YSYEKL. With V trimmed by 0 bases and J by 3 bases, 7 bases remained unmatched.

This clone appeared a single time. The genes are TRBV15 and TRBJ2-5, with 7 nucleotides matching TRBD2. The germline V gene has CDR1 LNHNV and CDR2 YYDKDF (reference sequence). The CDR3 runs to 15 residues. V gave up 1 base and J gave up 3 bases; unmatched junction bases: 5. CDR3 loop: CATSRAPGLKETQYF. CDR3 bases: TGTGCCACCAGCAGAGCTCCGGGACTAAAAGAGACCCAGTACTTC.

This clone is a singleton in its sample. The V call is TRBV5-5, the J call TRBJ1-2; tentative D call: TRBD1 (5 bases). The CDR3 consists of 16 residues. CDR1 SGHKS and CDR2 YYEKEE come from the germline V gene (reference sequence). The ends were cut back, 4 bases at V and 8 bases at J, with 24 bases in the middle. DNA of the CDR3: TGTGCCAGCAGCACGGAAGGCCGGGGCCCTAGGAAGGGCTACACCTTC. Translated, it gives CASSTEGRGPRKGYTF.

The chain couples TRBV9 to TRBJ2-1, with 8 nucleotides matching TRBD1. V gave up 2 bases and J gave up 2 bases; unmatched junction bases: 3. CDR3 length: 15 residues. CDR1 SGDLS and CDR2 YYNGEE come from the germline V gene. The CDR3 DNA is TGTGCCAGCAGCGTGGAGACAGGGGCCTACAATGAGCAGTTCTTC. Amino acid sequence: CASSVETGAYNEQFF.

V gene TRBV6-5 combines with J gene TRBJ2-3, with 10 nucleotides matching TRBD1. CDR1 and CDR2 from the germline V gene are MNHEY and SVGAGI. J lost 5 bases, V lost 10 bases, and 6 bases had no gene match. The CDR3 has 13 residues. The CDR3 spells CATGQGVLDTQYF. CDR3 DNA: TGTGCCACCGGACAGGGGGTTTTAGATACGCAGTATTTT.

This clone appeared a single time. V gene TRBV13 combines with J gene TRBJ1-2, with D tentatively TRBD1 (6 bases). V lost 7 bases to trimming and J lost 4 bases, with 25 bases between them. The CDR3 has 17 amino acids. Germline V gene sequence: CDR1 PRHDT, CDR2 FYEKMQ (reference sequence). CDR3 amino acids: CASNNRDSRGATYGYTF. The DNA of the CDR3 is TGTGCCAGCAACAACAGGGATTCGAGGGGTGCTACCTATGGCTACACCTTC.

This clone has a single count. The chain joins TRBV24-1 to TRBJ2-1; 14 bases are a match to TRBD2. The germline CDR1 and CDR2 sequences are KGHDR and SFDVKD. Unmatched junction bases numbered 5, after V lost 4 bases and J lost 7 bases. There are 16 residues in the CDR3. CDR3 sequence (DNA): TGTGCCACCAGTGACACCCGGACTAGCGGGAGGAATGAGCAGTTCTTC. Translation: CATSDTRTSGRNEQFF.

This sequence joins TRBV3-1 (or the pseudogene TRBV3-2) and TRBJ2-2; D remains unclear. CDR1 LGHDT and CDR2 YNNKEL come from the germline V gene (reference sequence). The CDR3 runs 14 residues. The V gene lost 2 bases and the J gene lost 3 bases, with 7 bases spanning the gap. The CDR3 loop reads CASSQRPYTGELFF. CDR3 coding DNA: TGTGCCAGCAGCCAACGACCCTACACCGGGGAGCTGTTTTTT.

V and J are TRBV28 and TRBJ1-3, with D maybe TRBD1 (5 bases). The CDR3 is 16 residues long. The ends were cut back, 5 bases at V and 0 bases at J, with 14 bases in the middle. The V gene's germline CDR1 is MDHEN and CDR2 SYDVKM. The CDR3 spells CASSPDSFLSGNTIYF. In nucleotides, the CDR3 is TGTGCCAGCAGTCCCGACAGCTTTCTCTCTGGAAACACCATATATTTT.

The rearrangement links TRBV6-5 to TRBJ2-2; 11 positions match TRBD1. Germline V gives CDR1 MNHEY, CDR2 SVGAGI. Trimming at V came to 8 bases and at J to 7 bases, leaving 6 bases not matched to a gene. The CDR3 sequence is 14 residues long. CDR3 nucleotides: TGTGCCAGCCGGGGACAGGGGGGTTACGGGGAGCTGTTTTTT. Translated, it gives CASRGQGGYGELFF.

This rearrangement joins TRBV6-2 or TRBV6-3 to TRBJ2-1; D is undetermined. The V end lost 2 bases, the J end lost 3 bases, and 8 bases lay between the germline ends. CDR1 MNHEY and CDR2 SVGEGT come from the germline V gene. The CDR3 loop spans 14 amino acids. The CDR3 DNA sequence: TGTGCCAGCAGTTACGAGACCTACTACAATGAGCAGTTCTTC. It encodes CASSYETYYNEQFF.

The DNA of the CDR3 is TGTGCCAGCAGCTTGGATGGGGACCAAGGAGAGACCCAGTACTTC. This gives the protein CASSLDGDQGETQYF. The gene calls are TRBV5-4 and TRBJ2-5; D tentatively fits TRBD1 or TRBD2 (5 bases each). Trimming shortened V by 0 bases and J by 4 bases, and 13 bases separated the two germline ends. The CDR3 is 15 amino acids. Germline V gene sequence: CDR1 SGHNT, CDR2 YYREEE (reference sequence). Filled out from reference TRBV5-4 and TRBJ2-5, the complete variable domain reads ETGVTQSPTHLIKTRGQQVTLRCSSQSGHNTVSWYQQALGQGPQFIFQYYREEENGRGNFPPRFSGLQFPNYSSELNVNALELDDSALYLCASSLDGDQGETQYFGPGTRLLVL.